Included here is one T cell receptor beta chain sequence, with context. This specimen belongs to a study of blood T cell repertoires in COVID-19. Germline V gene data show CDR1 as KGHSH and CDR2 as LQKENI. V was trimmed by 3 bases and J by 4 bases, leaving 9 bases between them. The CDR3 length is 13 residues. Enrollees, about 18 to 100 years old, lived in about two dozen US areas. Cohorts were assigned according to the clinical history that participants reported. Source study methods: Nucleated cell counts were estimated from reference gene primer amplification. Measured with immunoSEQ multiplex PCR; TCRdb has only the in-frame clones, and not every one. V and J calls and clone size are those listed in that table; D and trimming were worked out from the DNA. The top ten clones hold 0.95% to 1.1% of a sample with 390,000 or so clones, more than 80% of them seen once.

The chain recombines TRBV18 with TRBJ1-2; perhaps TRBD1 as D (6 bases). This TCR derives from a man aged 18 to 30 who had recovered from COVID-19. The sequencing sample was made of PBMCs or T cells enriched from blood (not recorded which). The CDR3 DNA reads TGTGCCAGCTCACCGGACAGTGCCTATGGCTACACCTTC. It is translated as CASSPDSAYGYTF.